A single count supports the clone carrying this T cell receptor beta chain. The antigen remains undetermined. The sample comes from a study of early T cells in non-severe SARS-CoV-2 infection. Study details: The authors sequenced bulk RNA from unsorted whole blood, leaving chains unpaired.

The protocol attached unique molecular identifiers to individual cDNA molecules. TCRdb fed the 5' RACE reads into MiXCR, producing one record per CDR3 protein. The table shows roughly 53,000 distinct CDR3 sequences, with around 10% occurring only once. The germline V and J ends were trimmed by 7 bases and 7 bases, with 14 bases remaining between them. The CDR3 is made up of 12 amino acids. CDR1 DFQATT and CDR2 SNEGSKA come from the germline V gene (reference sequence). Notes on the study in general: Using VDJdb, the matching emphasized anti-spike CD8 responses while missing private and CD4 specificities.

The TCR was taken from an adult who was a healthcare worker with PCR-confirmed SARS-CoV-2 infection or an uninfected control (not recorded which). This chain uses TRBV20-1 with TRBJ1-5; the D is unclear. The sample was whole blood, taken at baseline. DNA for the CDR3: TGCAGTGTAAGGCGGGAAGAGCAGCCCCAGCATTTT. Its protein is CSVRREEQPQHF.